One TCR beta chain is described in this entry. Its recognized antigen is unknown. Base qualities are missing; no much larger clone stands one base away. The immunoSEQ hsTCRB v3.0 assay was used at survey level resolution for TRB variable region sequencing. A depth of roughly 35,000-55,000 T-cell genomes per sample was targeted for TRB sequencing. An Illumina MiSeq with a v3 150-cycle kit was used to sequence the pooled TRB libraries. Per the original workflow: Repertoire analysis ran in R within a reproducible Nextflow workflow covering QC, data transformation and analysis. LymphoSeq2, an R package for AIRR-Seq data exploration, was used to implement custom analyses. A handful of samples yielding fewer than 5000 total TRB sequences were excluded, leaving 150 to 200 analyzed HIV repertoires. Among the roughly 190 retained HIV repertoires, about 60 were collected before ART initiation and 120 to 130 were collected after ART initiation. Each repertoire was downsampled to 5000 TRB nucleotide sequences, and summary statistics were averaged across 100 downsampling iterations. TRB sequences were retained for analysis only if CDR3 regions of at least seven amino acids were present. Two measures captured diversity: a Shannon entropy-derived clonality score and the Gini coefficient. In the repertoire networks, any two of the top 5000 CDR3 amino acid sequences were connected whenever the two sequences differed by an edit distance of one. GLIPH2 predicted antigen specificity groups and MHC restriction for TRB CDR3 amino acid sequences. Known CMV, EBV, HIV or tissue antigen associations were flagged by matching CDR3 amino acid sequences against VDJdb and McPAS-TCR. Pre-ART, post-ART and control groups were compared with Wilcoxon signed-rank tests and Holm-Bonferroni correction. The immuneACCESS repertoire file appears here via TCRdb, limited to in-frame rearrangements. These files lack a portion of the clones; in checked studies, under half of the deficit traces to unresolved V genes, and the cause of the others is not known. V and J calls plus clone size are reproduced from that table; the DNA served to infer D and trimming. This sample holds roughly 9,000 clones; around 77% were observed only once. About 14% of the sample lies in the top ten.

To be included, a participant needed at least one PBMC sample from before ART initiation plus at least two post-ART samples. All participants with HIV were treated in the United States of America. Cryopreserved samples of about 0.95-10 million PBMC were thawed and washed before DNA extraction. At the time of the earliest PBMC sample, participants with HIV were aged between roughly 20 and 55 years. Each participant contributed PBMC samples from 1-4 timepoints before ART initiation and 2-8 timepoints after ART initiation, with a median of 7 samples. Serial HIV viral load, CD4+ T-cell count, ART history and demographic data were obtained for every participant. A Qiagen kit on a QIAcube was used to extract genomic DNA from unsorted PBMC, with samples processed in batches of 12. These data belong to a study of long-term antiretroviral therapy in people with HIV (dated by TCRdb to between 2020 and 2023). For the study in its entirety: The earliest samples were collected roughly a decade before the 2015 WHO recommendation for immediate ART, at a time when ART was usually postponed until CD4 counts fell. This retrospective serial study examined whether starting ART and sustained HIV suppression were associated with changes in the composition and diversity of the TRB repertoire in peripheral blood. From some 28 adults with confirmed HIV infection, the cohort provided approximately 190 cryopreserved PBMC samples, gathered serially across a mean of approximately six years (range 1-12). Among the 30 or so participants with HIV, eleven were female. Test extractions of a monoclonal T-cell line alongside approximately 36 polyclonal samples showed no cross-contamination during QIAcube processing. Paper-wide results and their limitations: Narrower CDR3 length ranges were observed in HIV repertoires than in controls, and an antigen-experienced repertoire with only a slight naive shift after ART was suggested by the network structure. Because PBMC availability was limited, only the TCR beta chain was sequenced, with no alpha chain pairing. Because pre-ART samples had limited cell numbers, unsorted PBMC were profiled rather than sorted CD4+ and CD8+ T cells. A significant increase in TRB diversity was found to be associated with ART initiation, although TRB diversity was observed to remain significantly below that of transplant donor controls even after long-term ART. The samples were dated from about 2004 to 2018, and the ART regimens that were used may be less effective than current ART regimens. The repertoire was dominated across all time points by expanded TRB clones identified before ART initiation, although this dominance was seen to fluctuate and to decrease in many PLHIV after ART. Inferences about post-ART repertoire changes are limited because no data were available on ART adherence, viral resistance or therapy changes.

V is clipped by 0 bases and J by 0 bases, and the sequence between their germline boundaries is 7 bases long. The CDR3 measures 15 amino acids from cysteine to phenylalanine. Only CDR3 DNA is held: 45 bases, read in frame from base 1. From a lookup of the germline V gene, CDR1 and CDR2 are SGHDT and YYEEEE. The chain was built from TRBV5-6 and TRBJ2-1, and TRBD2 may be the D gene, going by 5 matching bases. This clonotype was obtained from a man aged 25-45 years with HIV. The sequences come from unsorted PBMCs, collected 0.4 years before starting antiretroviral therapy. At the DNA level, the sequence is TGTGCCAGCAGCTTGGACGGAGGCTCCTACAATGAGCAGTTCTTC. Translated, it reads CASSLDGGSYNEQFF.